A single sample gave rise to the 25 T cell receptor beta chains below, sequenced in a study of T cells in Graves' hyperthyroidism and ophthalmopathy. It was RNA transcripts that yielded the amplified TCR beta CDR3 regions. During a first-round RT-PCR of the TCR CDR3, the HTBI primer set was used. Using its own MiXCR run on the multiplex PCR reads, TCRdb lists one record per CDR3 protein. The sample includes over 400,000 distinct CDR3 sequences, around 15% seen only once; the top ten take roughly 13%. The sequencing sample was made of blood. Source of these receptors: a young man with Graves' ophthalmopathy.

This clonotype occurred a few times. A much larger clone lies one base from this, so it may be a read error. The chain joins TRBV11-2 to TRBJ1-2; 9 bases are shared with TRBD1. Germline V gives CDR1 SGHAT, CDR2 FQNNGV. V dropped 11 bases and J dropped 6; count of bases not matched to a gene: 10. The CDR3 loop spans 13 amino acids. The CDR3 region has the DNA TGTGCCGGCACGCCGGGGACAGGGAATGGCTACACCTTC. It is translated as CAGTPGTGNGYTF.

A few counts support this clonotype. The chain has TRBV5-1 and TRBJ2-7; 7 bases agree with TRBD2. V was clipped by 0 bases and J by 1 base; unmatched bases: 4. Looked up from germline, CDR1 is SGHRS and CDR2 is YFSETQ. This CDR3 region has 15 residues. This chain's CDR3 is CASSLARGSSYEQYF. DNA of the CDR3: TGCGCCAGCAGCTTGGCGCGGGGGAGTTCCTACGAGCAGTACTTC.

The sample holds many counts of this clonotype. J is TRBJ2-7 and V is TRBV3-1; no clear D. This CDR3 region has 16 residues. Trimming stripped 0 bases from V and 2 bases from J, with 14 bases between. Germline V gene data show CDR1 as LGHDT and CDR2 as YNNKEL (reference sequence). CDR3 coding DNA: TGTGCCAGCAGCCAAGATAGTCCCAAAGAGGCCTACGAGCAGTACTTC. Translation gives CASSQDSPKEAYEQYF.

This clonotype has more than one count but fewer than ten. V and J are TRBV5-4 and TRBJ1-1; D unclear. Trimming took 2 bases from V and 1 from J, leaving 9 bases between them. The germline V gene encodes CDR1 SGHNT and CDR2 YYREEE (reference sequence). There are 14 residues in the CDR3. This chain's CDR3 is CASSFVLGNTEAFF. The CDR3 DNA follows: TGTGCCAGCAGCTTTGTGCTGGGGAACACTGAAGCTTTCTTT.

This clonotype was seen many times. V and J are TRBV2 and TRBJ1-3; D is unclear. Germline CDR1 reads SNHLY; CDR2 reads FYNNEI. Trimming removed 4 bases from V and 8 bases from J, with 6 bases in between. The length of the CDR3 is 11 residues. This CDR3 is CASSAGHTIYF. The DNA of the CDR3 is TGTGCCAGCAGTGCCGGGCACACCATATATTTT.

This clonotype was counted many times. The V and J genes are TRBV5-5 and TRBJ2-1; tentatively, D is TRBD2 (7 bases). CDR3 length: 15 amino acids. Between the trimmed V and J ends, which lost 1 base and 4 bases, there was a span of 12 bases. Germline assignment: CDR1 SGHKS and CDR2 YYEKEE (reference sequence). CDR3 in DNA: TGTGCCAGCAGCTTGACGGGGGGCAATTACAATGAGCAGTTCTTC. This sequence encodes CASSLTGGNYNEQFF.

This clonotype was counted only a few times. The chain links TRBV19 to TRBJ1-2, with a tentative D call TRBD1 (6 bases). Germline assignment: CDR1 LNHDA and CDR2 SQIVND (reference sequence). The V end lost 6 bases, the J end lost 0 bases, and 14 bases lay between the germline ends. This CDR3 region has 15 residues. Here the CDR3 DNA reads TGTGCCAGTAGCCTACAGGGACCAGCTAACTATGGCTACACCTTC. It translates to CASSLQGPANYGYTF.

In its sample, this clonotype was seen many times. This chain links TRBV7-6 with TRBJ1-4; 7 bases map to TRBD1. CDR3 length: 15 residues. V trimming: 6 bases; J trimming: 1 base; junction bases outside the gene matches: 5. The V gene's germline CDR1 is SGHVS and CDR2 FNYEAQ. The CDR3 here is CASSFRQGTNEKLFF. CDR3 nucleotides: TGTGCCAGCAGTTTTCGACAGGGAACTAATGAAAAACTGTTTTTT.

This clonotype was recorded many times. The chain recombines TRBV29-1 with TRBJ2-1; a possible D gene is TRBD1 (5 bases). Germline-derived CDR1 and CDR2 are SQVTM and ANQGSEA. Trimming took 4 bases from V and 4 from J, leaving 8 bases between them. The CDR3 sequence is 12 residues long. This CDR3 is CSVGAGYNEQFF. CDR3 coding DNA: TGCAGCGTTGGGGCAGGGTACAATGAGCAGTTCTTC.

The table lists this clonotype with many counts. The chain couples TRBV11-3 to TRBJ2-1, with D tentatively TRBD1 (6 bases). The V gene's germline CDR1 is SGHNT and CDR2 YENEEA. The CDR3 is made up of 17 amino acids. V was shortened by 5 bases and J by 2 bases, with 19 bases between the two germline ends. CDR3 region: CASSLSLRDNPYNEQFF. CDR3 DNA: TGTGCCAGCAGCCTTAGTCTTAGGGACAACCCCTACAATGAGCAGTTCTTC.

This clonotype was counted many times. The gene calls are TRBV30 and TRBJ1-1; possibly TRBD1 for D (5 bases). The germline V gene encodes CDR1 GTSNPN and CDR2 SVGIG (reference sequence). V lost 4 bases to trimming and J lost 1 base, with 10 bases between them. CDR3 length: 13 amino acids. This CDR3 reads CAWNYGGNTEAFF. In DNA form, the CDR3 reads TGTGCCTGGAATTACGGGGGGAACACTGAAGCTTTCTTT. Drawing the rest from reference TRBV30 and TRBJ1-1, the complete variable domain is SQTIHQWPATLVQPVGSPLSLECTVEGTSNPNLYWYRQAAGRGLQLLFYSVGIGQISSEVPQNLSASRPQDRQFILSSKKLLLSDSGFYLCAWNYGGNTEAFFGQGTRLTVV.

This clonotype was observed a single time. The chain has TRBV11-2 and TRBJ1-6; 7 nucleotides align to TRBD1. Trimming removed 4 bases from V and 10 bases from J; junction bases left unmatched: 10. The CDR3 length is 15 residues. In germline, CDR1 is SGHAT, CDR2 FQNNGV. The CDR3 here is CASSSRGDRGSPLHF. The CDR3 bases are TGTGCCAGCAGCTCCCGAGGGGACAGAGGCTCACCCCTCCACTTT. Full variable domain (rest looked up from reference TRBV11-2 and TRBJ1-6): EAGVAQSPRYKIIEKRQSVAFWCNPISGHATLYWYQQILGQGPKLLIQFQNNGVVDDSQLPKDRFSAERLKGVDSTLKIQPAKLEDSAVYLCASSSRGDRGSPLHFGNGTRLTVT.

This clonotype was seen repeatedly, ten times or more. The chain employs TRBV11-3 and TRBJ1-3; maybe TRBD1 (5 bases). The germline V and J ends were trimmed by 4 bases and 0 bases, with 16 bases remaining between them. The CDR3 length is 17 residues. The germline CDR1 and CDR2 sequences are SGHNT and YENEEA. CDR3 sequence reads: CASSSSFDSSSGNTIYF. As DNA, the CDR3 is TGTGCCAGCAGCTCTTCCTTCGACAGCAGCTCTGGAAACACCATATATTTT.

This clonotype was counted ten times or more. The gene calls are TRBV27 and TRBJ2-7; D gene ambiguous. CDR3 length: 13 residues. Trimming removed 3 bases from V and 5 bases from J, with 11 bases in between. Germline V gene sequence: CDR1 MNHEY, CDR2 SMNVEV (reference sequence). The CDR3 DNA is TGTGCCAGCAGTTTCAGGTCAGGCGACGAGCAGTACTTC. It specifies CASSFRSGDEQYF.

This clonotype came up a few times. This chain uses TRBV10-3 with TRBJ1-5; D not resolved. From germline, CDR1 is ENHRY and CDR2 SYGVKD. The CDR3 runs to 15 residues. Trimming left V 5 bases short and J 2 bases short, with 13 bases between. CDR3 DNA sequence: TGTGCCATCAGTATGGACCACGCCGGCAATCAGCCCCAGCATTTT. It translates to CAISMDHAGNQPQHF.

This clonotype was recorded many times. V usage is TRBV3-1 and J usage is TRBJ2-1; TRBD1 might be the D (5 bases). Trimming cost V 4 bases and J 7 bases, with 20 bases left between them. Per the germline V gene, CDR1 is LGHDT and CDR2 is YNNKEL (reference sequence). The CDR3 length is 16 residues. The CDR3 loop is CASSPFGHAAWNEQFF. Written as DNA, the CDR3 is TGTGCCAGCAGCCCTTTCGGACATGCGGCGTGGAATGAGCAGTTCTTC.

This clonotype was observed at least ten times. V is TRBV3-1 and J is TRBJ2-1; 9 bases agree with TRBD2. The CDR3 contains 17 residues. The V gene's germline CDR1 is LGHDT and CDR2 YNNKEL (reference sequence). Trimming took 4 bases from V and 7 from J; bases not matched to a gene: 14. CDR3 in amino acids: CASSPGLAGDIRNEQFF. CDR3 sequence (DNA): TGTGCCAGCAGCCCTGGGTTAGCGGGAGATATTAGGAATGAGCAGTTCTTC.

This clonotype was seen repeatedly, ten times or more. The junction does not match germline at one end; this may be a read error. The gene calls are TRBV20-1 and TRBJ2-3; tentatively, D is TRBD1 (6 bases). The CDR3 runs 15 residues. Germline values: CDR1 DFQATT, CDR2 SNEGSKA (reference sequence). CDR3 residues: CSAGEDRYFTDTQYF. The CDR3 nucleotides are TGCAGTGCTGGAGAGGACAGATACTTCACAGATACGCAGTATTTT.

In the case of this clonotype: A much larger clone is a single base away; this may be a read error. The rearrangement uses TRBV6-1 and TRBJ1-5; D perhaps matches TRBD1 (5 bases). CDR1 MNHNS and CDR2 SASEGT come from the germline V gene. The CDR3 spans 14 residues. The V end lost 7 bases, the J end lost 3 bases, and 13 bases lay between the germline ends. The CDR3 DNA is TGTGCCAGCATTCTAACGGGGGACAATCAGCCCCAGCATTTT. This gives the protein CASILTGDNQPQHF.

This clonotype was counted between two and nine times. The chain couples TRBV6-1 to TRBJ2-1; tentatively, D is TRBD1 (6 bases). V was trimmed by 6 bases and J by 5 bases, leaving 11 bases between them. From germline, CDR1 is MNHNS and CDR2 SASEGT. This CDR3 has 13 residues. CDR3 residues: CASRERGNNEQFF. DNA for the CDR3: TGTGCCAGCAGAGAAAGGGGGAACAATGAGCAGTTCTTC.

This clonotype was picked up many times. The chain links TRBV3-1 to TRBJ2-7; 9 nucleotides match TRBD1. In germline, CDR1 is LGHDT, CDR2 YNNKEL (reference sequence). The V and J ends lost 0 bases and 3 bases, in that order; junction bases with no gene match: 3. The CDR3 is 15 amino acids. CDR3 in amino acids: CASSQDLGQGYEQYF. The CDR3 nucleotides read TGTGCCAGCAGCCAAGATTTGGGACAGGGCTACGAGCAGTACTTC.

This clonotype was seen ten or more times. The CDR3 DNA reads TGCAGTGCGAATCACTTGGGACAGGGGGCGACTGAAGCTTTCTTT. Residues: CSANHLGQGATEAFF. This sequence joins TRBV20-1 and TRBJ1-1, with TRBD1 identical over 12 bases. This CDR3 contains 15 residues. Germline assignment: CDR1 DFQATT and CDR2 SNEGSKA (reference sequence). Unmatched junction bases numbered 10, after V lost 6 bases and J lost 5 bases.

In its sample, this clonotype was seen once. The chain combines TRBV14 with TRBJ1-4, with D unclear. This CDR3 is built from 14 residues. Per the germline V gene, CDR1 is SGHDN and CDR2 is FVKESK. Trimming removed 0 bases at V and 8 bases at J, with 10 bases between. For the CDR3, the DNA is TGTGCCAGCAGCCAAGAGAGAGGAATCGAAAAACTGTTTTTT. Amino acids: CASSQERGIEKLFF. Combining the CDR3 with reference TRBV14 and TRBJ1-4 gives the whole variable domain EAGVTQFPSHSVIEKGQTVTLRCDPISGHDNLYWYRRVMGKEIKFLLHFVKESKQDESGMPNNRFLAERTGGTYSTLKVQPAELEDSGVYFCASSQERGIEKLFFGSGTQLSVL.

This chain connects TRBV4-1 to TRBJ1-5, with a tentative D call TRBD1 (5 bases). CDR1 is MGHRA, CDR2 YSYEKL, per germline. The V gene lost 4 bases and the J gene lost 2 bases, with 12 bases spanning the gap. This CDR3 is built from 15 residues. The chain's CDR3 is CASSPTQGGNQPQHF. As DNA, the CDR3 is TGCGCCAGCAGCCCCACGCAGGGAGGCAATCAGCCCCAGCATTTT.

This clonotype was picked up many times. V gene TRBV24-1 combines with J gene TRBJ2-2; D is possibly TRBD2 (5 bases). Germline CDR1 reads KGHDR; CDR2 reads SFDVKD. V lost 4 bases to trimming and J lost 6 bases, with 8 bases between them. This CDR3 has 13 residues. The CDR3 coding sequence is TGTGCCACCAGTGAGAGGGCCGCCGGGGAGCTGTTTTTT. Protein product: CATSERAAGELFF.